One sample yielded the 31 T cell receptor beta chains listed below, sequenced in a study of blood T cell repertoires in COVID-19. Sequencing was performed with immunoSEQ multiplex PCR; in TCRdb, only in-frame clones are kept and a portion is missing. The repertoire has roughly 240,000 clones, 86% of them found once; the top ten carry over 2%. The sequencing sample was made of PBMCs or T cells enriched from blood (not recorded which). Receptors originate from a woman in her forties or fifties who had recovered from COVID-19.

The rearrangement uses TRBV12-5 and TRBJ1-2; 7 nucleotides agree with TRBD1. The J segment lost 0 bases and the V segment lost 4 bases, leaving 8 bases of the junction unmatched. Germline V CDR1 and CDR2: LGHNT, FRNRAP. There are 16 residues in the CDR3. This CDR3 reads CASGSGQSLANYGYTF. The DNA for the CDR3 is TGTGCTAGTGGTTCGGGACAGAGCCTAGCTAACTATGGCTACACCTTC.

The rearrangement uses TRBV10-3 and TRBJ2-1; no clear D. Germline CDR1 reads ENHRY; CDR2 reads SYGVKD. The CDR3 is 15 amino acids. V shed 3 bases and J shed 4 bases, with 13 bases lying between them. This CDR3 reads CAISDIETNYNEQFF. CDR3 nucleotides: TGTGCCATCAGTGATATCGAAACAAATTACAATGAGCAGTTCTTC.

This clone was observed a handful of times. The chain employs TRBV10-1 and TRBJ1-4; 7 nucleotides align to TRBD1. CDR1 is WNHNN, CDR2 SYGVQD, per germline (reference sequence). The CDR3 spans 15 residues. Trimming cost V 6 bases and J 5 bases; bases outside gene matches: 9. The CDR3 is CASSPTQGPNEKLFF. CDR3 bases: TGCGCCAGCAGCCCCACACAGGGGCCGAATGAAAAACTGTTTTTT.

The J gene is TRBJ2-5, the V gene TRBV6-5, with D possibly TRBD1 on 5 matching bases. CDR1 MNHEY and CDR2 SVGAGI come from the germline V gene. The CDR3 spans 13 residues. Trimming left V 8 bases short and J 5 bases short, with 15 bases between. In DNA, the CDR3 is TGTGCCAGCTCTAGGGCAGGGCGGGAGACCCAGTACTTC. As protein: CASSRAGRETQYF.

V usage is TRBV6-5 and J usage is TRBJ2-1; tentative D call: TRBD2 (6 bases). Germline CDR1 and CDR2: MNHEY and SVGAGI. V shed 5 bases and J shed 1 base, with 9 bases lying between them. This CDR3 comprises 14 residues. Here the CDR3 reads CASSPGLSYNEQFF. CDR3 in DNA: TGTGCCAGCAGTCCGGGACTTTCCTACAATGAGCAGTTCTTC.

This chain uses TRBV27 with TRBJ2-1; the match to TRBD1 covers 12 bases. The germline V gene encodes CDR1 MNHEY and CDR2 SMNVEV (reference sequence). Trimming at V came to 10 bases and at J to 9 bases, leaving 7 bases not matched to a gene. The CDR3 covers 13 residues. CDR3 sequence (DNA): TGTGCCACCGCCCGGGACAGGGGGCTTGAGCAGTTCTTC. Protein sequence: CATARDRGLEQFF.

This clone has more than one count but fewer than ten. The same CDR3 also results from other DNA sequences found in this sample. Here the CDR3 DNA reads TGTGCCACCAGCAGAGACAGGGGGCGCGAGCAGTACTTC. Its translation is CATSRDRGREQYF. The chain recombines TRBV15 with TRBJ2-7; 8 bases match TRBD1. The CDR3 extends over 13 amino acids. Trimming took 0 bases from V and 6 from J; bases not matched to a gene: 1. The germline V gene has CDR1 LNHNV and CDR2 YYDKDF (reference sequence).

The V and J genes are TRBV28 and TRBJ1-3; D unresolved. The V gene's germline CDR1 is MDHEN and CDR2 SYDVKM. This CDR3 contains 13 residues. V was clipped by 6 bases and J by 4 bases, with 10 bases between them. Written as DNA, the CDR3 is TGTGCCAGCAGCCAACGGGGAGGAAACACCATATATTTT. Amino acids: CASSQRGGNTIYF. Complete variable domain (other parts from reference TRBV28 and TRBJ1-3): DVKVTQSSRYLVKRTGEKVFLECVQDMDHENMFWYRQDPGLGLRLIYFSYDVKMKEKGDIPEGYSVSREKKERFSLILESASTNQTSMYLCASSQRGGNTIYFGEGSWLTVV.

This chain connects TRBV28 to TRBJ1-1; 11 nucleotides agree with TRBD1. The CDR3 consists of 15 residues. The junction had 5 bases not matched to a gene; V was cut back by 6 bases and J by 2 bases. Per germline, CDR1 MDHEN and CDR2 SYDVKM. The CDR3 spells CASRGQGASNTEAFF. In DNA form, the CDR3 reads TGTGCCAGCAGAGGACAGGGGGCGTCTAACACTGAAGCTTTCTTT.

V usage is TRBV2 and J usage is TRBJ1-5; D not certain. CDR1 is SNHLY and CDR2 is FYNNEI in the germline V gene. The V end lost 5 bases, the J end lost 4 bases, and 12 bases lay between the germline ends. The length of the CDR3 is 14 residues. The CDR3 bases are TGTGCCAGCAGTCCCGGGTCGTTAAATCAGCCCCAGCATTTT. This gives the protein CASSPGSLNQPQHF.

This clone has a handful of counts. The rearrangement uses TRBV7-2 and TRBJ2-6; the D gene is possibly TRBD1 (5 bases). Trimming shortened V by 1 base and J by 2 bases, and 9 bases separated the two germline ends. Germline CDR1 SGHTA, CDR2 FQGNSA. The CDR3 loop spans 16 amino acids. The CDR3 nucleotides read TGTGCCAGCAGCTTAGTGGTAGGGGCTGGGGCCAACGTCCTGACTTTC. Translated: CASSLVVGAGANVLTF. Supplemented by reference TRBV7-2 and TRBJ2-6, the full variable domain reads GAGVSQSPSNKVTEKGKDVELRCDPISGHTALYWYRQSLGQGLEFLIYFQGNSAPDKSGLPSDRFSAERTGGSVSTLTIQRTQQEDSAVYLCASSLVVGAGANVLTFGAGSRLTVL.

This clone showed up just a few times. CDR3 loop: CASSYSQAESEAFF. The CDR3 DNA is TGTGCCAGCAGTTACAGCCAGGCCGAGTCTGAAGCTTTCTTT. V gene TRBV6-5 combines with J gene TRBJ1-1; D unclear. Looked up from germline, CDR1 is MNHEY and CDR2 is SVGAGI. The CDR3 runs to 14 residues. Deletions cut 2 bases from V and 6 bases from J, with 13 bases between.

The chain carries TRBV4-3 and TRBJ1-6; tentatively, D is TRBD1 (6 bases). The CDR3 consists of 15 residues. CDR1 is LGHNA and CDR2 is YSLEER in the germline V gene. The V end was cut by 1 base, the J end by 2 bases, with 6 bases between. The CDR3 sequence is CASSQGTAYNSPLHF. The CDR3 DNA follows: TGCGCCAGCAGCCAAGGGACAGCCTATAATTCACCCCTCCACTTT.

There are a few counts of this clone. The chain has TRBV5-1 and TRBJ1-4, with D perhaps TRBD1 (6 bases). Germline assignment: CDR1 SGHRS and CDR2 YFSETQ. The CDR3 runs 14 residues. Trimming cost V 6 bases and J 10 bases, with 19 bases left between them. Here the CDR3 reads CASMNAGAKVKLFF. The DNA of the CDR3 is TGCGCCAGCATGAACGCAGGGGCTAAGGTAAAACTGTTTTTT.

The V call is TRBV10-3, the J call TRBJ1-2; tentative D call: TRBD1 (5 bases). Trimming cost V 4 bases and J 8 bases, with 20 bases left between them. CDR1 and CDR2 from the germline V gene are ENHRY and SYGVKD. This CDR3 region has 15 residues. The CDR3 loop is CAISAAVGPQGGYTF. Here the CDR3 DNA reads TGTGCCATCAGTGCAGCCGTCGGACCTCAGGGAGGCTACACCTTC.

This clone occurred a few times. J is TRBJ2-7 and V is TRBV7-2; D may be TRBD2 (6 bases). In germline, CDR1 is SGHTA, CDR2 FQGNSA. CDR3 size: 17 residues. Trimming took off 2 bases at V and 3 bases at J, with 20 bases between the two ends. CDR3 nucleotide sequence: TGTGCCAGCAGCTTAAATGGGGCGGGACTTAGCCTCTACGAGCAGTACTTC. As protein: CASSLNGAGLSLYEQYF.

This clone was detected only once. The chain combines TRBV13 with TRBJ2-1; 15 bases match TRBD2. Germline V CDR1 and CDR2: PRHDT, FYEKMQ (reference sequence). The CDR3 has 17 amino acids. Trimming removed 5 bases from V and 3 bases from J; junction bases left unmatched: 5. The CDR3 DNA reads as TGTGCCAGCAGCGGCCGGACTAGCGGGGGGGTCTACAATGAGCAGTTCTTC. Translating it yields CASSGRTSGGVYNEQFF.

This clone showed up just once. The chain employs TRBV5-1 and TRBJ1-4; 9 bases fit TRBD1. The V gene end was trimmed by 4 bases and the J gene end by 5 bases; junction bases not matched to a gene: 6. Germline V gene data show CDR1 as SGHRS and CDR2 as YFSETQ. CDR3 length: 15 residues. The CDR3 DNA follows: TGCGCCAGCAGCCTGGTGGGACAGGGCAATGAAAAACTGTTTTTT. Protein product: CASSLVGQGNEKLFF.

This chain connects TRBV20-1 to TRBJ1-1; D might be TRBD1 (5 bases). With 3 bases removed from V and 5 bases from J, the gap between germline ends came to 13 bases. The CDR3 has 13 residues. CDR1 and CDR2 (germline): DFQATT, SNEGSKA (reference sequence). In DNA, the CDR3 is TGCAGTGCTAGTAAGGGGCTGGGGACTGAAGCTTTCTTT. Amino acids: CSASKGLGTEAFF.

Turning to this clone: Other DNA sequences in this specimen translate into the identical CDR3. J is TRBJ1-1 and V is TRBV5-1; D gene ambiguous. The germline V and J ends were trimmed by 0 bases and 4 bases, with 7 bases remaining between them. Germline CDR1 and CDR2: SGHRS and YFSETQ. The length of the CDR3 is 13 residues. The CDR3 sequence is CASSLGGGTEAFF. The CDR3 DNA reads TGCGCCAGCAGCTTGGGAGGAGGCACTGAAGCTTTCTTT.

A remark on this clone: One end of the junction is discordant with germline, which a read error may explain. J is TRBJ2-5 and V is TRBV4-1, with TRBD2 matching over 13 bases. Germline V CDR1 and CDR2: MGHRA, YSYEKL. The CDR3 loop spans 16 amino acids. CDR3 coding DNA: TGCGCCAGCAGCCAACCCCAGGGGACTAGCGGGGTTTCTAAGGACTTC. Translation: CASSQPQGTSGVSKDF.

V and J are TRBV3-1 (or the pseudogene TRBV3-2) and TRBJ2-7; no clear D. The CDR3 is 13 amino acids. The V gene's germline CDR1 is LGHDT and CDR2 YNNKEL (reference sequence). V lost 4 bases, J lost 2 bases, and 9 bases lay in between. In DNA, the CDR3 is TGTGCCAGCAGCCGTAATTATGCCTACGAGCAGTACTTC. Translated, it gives CASSRNYAYEQYF.

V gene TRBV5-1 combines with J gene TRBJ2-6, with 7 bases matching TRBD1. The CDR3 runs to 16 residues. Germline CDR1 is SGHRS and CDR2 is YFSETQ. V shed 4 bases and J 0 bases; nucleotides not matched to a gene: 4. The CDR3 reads CASSRQGNSGANVLTF. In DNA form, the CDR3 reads TGCGCCAGCAGCAGACAGGGCAACTCTGGGGCCAACGTCCTGACTTTC.

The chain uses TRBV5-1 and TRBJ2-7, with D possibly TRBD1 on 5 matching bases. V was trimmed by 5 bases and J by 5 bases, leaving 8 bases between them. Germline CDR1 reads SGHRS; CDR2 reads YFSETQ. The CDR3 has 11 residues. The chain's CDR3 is CASRIGDEQYF. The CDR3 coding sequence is TGCGCCAGCAGGATAGGGGACGAGCAGTACTTC.

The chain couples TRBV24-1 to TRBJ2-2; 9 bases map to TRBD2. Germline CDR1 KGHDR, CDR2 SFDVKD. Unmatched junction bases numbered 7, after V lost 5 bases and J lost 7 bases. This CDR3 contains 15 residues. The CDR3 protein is CATSVGGRAIGELFF. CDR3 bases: TGTGCCACCAGTGTAGGCGGGAGGGCCATCGGGGAGCTGTTTTTT.

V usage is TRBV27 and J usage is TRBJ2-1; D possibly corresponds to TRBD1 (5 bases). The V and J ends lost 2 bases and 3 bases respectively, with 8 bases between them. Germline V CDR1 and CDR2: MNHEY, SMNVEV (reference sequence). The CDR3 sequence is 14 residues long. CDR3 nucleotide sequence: TGTGCCAGCAGTTTAGTGGGGCGCTACAATGAGCAGTTCTTC. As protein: CASSLVGRYNEQFF.

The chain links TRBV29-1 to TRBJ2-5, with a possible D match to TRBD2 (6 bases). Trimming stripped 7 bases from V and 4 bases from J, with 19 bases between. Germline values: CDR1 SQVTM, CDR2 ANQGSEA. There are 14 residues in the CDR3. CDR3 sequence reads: CSGDGSSGVETQYF. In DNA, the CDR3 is TGCAGCGGAGACGGGAGCTCGGGTGTAGAGACCCAGTACTTC.

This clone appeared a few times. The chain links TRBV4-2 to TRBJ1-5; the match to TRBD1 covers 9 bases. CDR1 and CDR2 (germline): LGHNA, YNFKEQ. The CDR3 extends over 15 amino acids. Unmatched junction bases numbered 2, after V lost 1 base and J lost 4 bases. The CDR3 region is CASSQGTGANQPQHF. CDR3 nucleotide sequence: TGTGCCAGCAGCCAAGGGACAGGGGCGAATCAGCCCCAGCATTTT.

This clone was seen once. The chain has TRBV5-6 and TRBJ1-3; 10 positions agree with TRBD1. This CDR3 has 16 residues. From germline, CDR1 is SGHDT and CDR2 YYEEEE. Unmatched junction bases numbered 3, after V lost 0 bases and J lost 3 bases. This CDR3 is CASSLAGTGVGNTIYF. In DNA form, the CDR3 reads TGTGCCAGCAGCTTGGCCGGGACAGGGGTTGGAAACACCATATATTTT. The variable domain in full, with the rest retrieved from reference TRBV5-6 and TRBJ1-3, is DAGVTQSPTHLIKTRGQQVTLRCSPKSGHDTVSWYQQALGQGPQFIFQYYEEEERQRGNFPDRFSGHQFPNYSSELNVNALLLGDSALYLCASSLAGTGVGNTIYFGEGSWLTVV.

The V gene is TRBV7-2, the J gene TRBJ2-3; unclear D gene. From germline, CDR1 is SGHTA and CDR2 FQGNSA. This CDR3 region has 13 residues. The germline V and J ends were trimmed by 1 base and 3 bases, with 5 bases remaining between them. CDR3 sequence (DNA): TGTGCCAGCAGCTTAGGGCCTACAGATACGCAGTATTTT. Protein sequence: CASSLGPTDTQYF.

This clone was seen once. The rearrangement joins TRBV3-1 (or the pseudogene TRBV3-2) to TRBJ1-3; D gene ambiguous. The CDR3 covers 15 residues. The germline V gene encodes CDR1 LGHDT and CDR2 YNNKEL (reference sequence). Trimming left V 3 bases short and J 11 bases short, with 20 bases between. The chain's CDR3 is CASSQSPELGRSIYF. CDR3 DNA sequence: TGTGCCAGCAGCCAGTCACCGGAATTGGGGAGGTCCATATATTTT.